This TCR beta chain was captured in a study of blood T cell repertoires in COVID-19. The overall study: Sites across the United States, Italy and Spain contributed samples from acute and convalescent COVID-19. PBMCs, B-cell-depleted T cells, or T cells were the source of the cDNA or gDNA that made up the material.

Original processing methods: Researchers report that nucleated cell counts were estimated from reference gene primer amplification. Using immunoSEQ multiplex PCR, the repertoire was profiled, and TCRdb retains in-frame clones only, with some absent. The DNA gave D and trimming, while V, J and clone size come from that table. The data contain some 93,000 clones, more than 75% of them seen just once; the ten biggest clones take up 10% to 13%. This clone was found once. Material for sequencing was peripheral blood. This TCR was recovered from a man aged 45-60 years with acute or convalescent COVID-19.

The DNA for the CDR3 is TGTGCCAGCAGTTTGGCGCAGCAAGACTCCATATATTTT. Protein product: CASSLAQQDSIYF. The V and J genes are TRBV12-3 or TRBV12-4 and TRBJ1-3; D call uncertain. This CDR3 is 13 amino acids long. Trimming took off 3 bases at V and 11 bases at J, with 14 bases between the two ends.